One and the same sample provided the 9 T cell receptor beta chains below, sequenced in a study of T cell repertoires in cytomegalovirus infection. Their antigens are not known. MiXCR, applied by TCRdb to the reads, yields one record per CDR3 protein. The sample lists about 770,000 distinct CDR3 sequences, approximately 32% occurring once. Sequencing was performed on cultured CD8+ T cells from PBMCs, taken from culture after CMV antigen stimulation. These receptors were collected from a human donor in good health (CMV status not recorded). Some clones in this sample may be carry-over from other donors' samples.

This clonotype has only a few counts. J is TRBJ2-3 and V is TRBV6-2 or TRBV6-3; TRBD2 matches 16 bases. V lost 2 bases, J lost 2 bases, and 4 bases stayed unmatched. The CDR3 runs to 18 residues. Per the germline V gene, CDR1 is MNHEY and CDR2 is SVGEGT. The CDR3 spells CASSYAGLAGGITDTQYF. The CDR3 DNA is TGTGCCAGCAGTTACGCGGGACTAGCGGGGGGGATCACAGATACGCAGTATTTT.

This clonotype was seen a handful of times. The chain links TRBV27 to TRBJ1-1; the D is unclear. V lost 2 bases and J 6 bases, leaving 13 bases between the germline ends. The CDR3 has 14 residues. Germline assignment: CDR1 MNHEY and CDR2 SMNVEV (reference sequence). DNA of the CDR3: TGTGCCAGCAGTTTAAGCCTAAGGTTCCCTGAAGCTTTCTTT. Its protein is CASSLSLRFPEAFF.

This clonotype showed up just a few times. CDR3 sequence reads: CASSSLISSTDTQYF. CDR3 in DNA: TGTGCCAGCAGCTCCTTAATTTCTAGCACAGATACGCAGTATTTT. V usage is TRBV7-6 and J usage is TRBJ2-3, with D uncertain. The CDR3 has 15 residues. CDR1 and CDR2 from the germline V gene are SGHVS and FNYEAQ. Between the trimmed V and J ends, which lost 4 bases and 0 bases, there was a span of 11 bases.

This clonotype occurred many times. The chain carries TRBV6-6 and TRBJ1-2; no clear D. Trimming left V 0 bases short and J 4 bases short, with 6 bases between. Germline V lookup: CDR1 MNHNY, CDR2 SVGAGI (reference sequence). The CDR3 contains 13 residues. CDR3: CASSYSEVYGYTF. DNA of the CDR3: TGTGCCAGCAGTTACTCTGAAGTCTATGGCTACACCTTC.

V is TRBV20-1 and J is TRBJ1-5, with a weak D call TRBD1 (5 bases). The CDR3 has 14 residues. Between the trimmed V and J ends, which lost 1 base and 1 base, there was a span of 8 bases. The germline CDR1 and CDR2 sequences are DFQATT and SNEGSKA (reference sequence). In DNA, the CDR3 is TGCAGTGCTAGAGCCCGGGACAGCAATCAGCCCCAGCATTTT. This translates into CSARARDSNQPQHF.

The V and J genes are TRBV29-1 and TRBJ2-7, with 9 bases lining up with TRBD1. The germline CDR1 and CDR2 sequences are SQVTM and ANQGSEA. Trimming at V came to 6 bases and at J to 0 bases, leaving 9 bases not matched to a gene. The CDR3 loop spans 15 amino acids. As DNA, the CDR3 is TGCAGCGTCAGGGACAGGGCCAAACCCTCCTACGAGCAGTACTTC. This gives the protein CSVRDRAKPSYEQYF.

The chain employs TRBV4-1 and TRBJ1-1; D not resolved. The CDR3 covers 15 residues. V lost 4 bases to trimming and J lost 1 base, with 13 bases between them. Germline CDR1 MGHRA, CDR2 YSYEKL. The CDR3 DNA reads TGCGCCAGCAGCCCCTCCCCGAATGGGAACACTGAAGCTTTCTTT. Protein product: CASSPSPNGNTEAFF.

This clonotype was recorded a few times. The chain recombines TRBV7-9 with TRBJ2-5; D may match TRBD1 or TRBD2 (6 bases each). The CDR3 runs to 15 residues. Germline V gene data show CDR1 as SEHNR and CDR2 as FQNEAQ (reference sequence). V was shortened by 2 bases and J by 1 base, with 11 bases between the two germline ends. The CDR3 reads CASSLSGAIQETQYF. As DNA, the CDR3 is TGTGCCAGCAGCTTATCGGGGGCTATCCAAGAGACCCAGTACTTC.

This clonotype occurred a few times. J is TRBJ2-1 and V is TRBV14; the D gene is possibly TRBD2 (5 bases). CDR1 SGHDN and CDR2 FVKESK come from the germline V gene. CDR3 length equals 16 residues. V was trimmed by 1 base and J by 0 bases, leaving 10 bases between them. CDR3 coding DNA: TGTGCCAGCAGCCAAGGAGGGCGAAGCTCCTACAATGAGCAGTTCTTC. Translated: CASSQGGRSSYNEQFF.